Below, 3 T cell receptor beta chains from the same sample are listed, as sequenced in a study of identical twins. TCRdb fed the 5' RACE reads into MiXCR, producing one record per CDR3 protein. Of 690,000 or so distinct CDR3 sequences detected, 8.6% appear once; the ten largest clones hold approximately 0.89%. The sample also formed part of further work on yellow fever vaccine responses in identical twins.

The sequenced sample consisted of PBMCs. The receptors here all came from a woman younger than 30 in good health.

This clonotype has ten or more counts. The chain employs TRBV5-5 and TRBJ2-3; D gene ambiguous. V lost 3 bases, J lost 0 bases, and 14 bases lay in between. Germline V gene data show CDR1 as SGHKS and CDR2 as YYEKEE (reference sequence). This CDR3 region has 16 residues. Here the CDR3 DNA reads TGTGCCAGCAGCTCCCGTGGCAGAGAAAGCACAGATACGCAGTATTTT. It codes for CASSSRGRESTDTQYF.

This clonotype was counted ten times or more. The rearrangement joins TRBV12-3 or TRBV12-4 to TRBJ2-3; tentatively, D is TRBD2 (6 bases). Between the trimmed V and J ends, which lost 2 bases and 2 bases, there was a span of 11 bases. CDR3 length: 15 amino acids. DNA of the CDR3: TGTGCCAGCAGTTTAACTAGCTATTCCACAGATACGCAGTATTTT. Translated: CASSLTSYSTDTQYF.

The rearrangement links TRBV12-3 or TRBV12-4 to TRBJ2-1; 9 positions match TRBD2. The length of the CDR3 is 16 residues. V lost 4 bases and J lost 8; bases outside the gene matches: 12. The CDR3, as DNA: TGTGCCAGCAGTTATAAAATAGCGGGAGTATTCGATGAGCAGTTCTTC. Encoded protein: CASSYKIAGVFDEQFF.